Included here is one T cell receptor beta chain sequence, with context. A read error may account for a junction end that differs from germline. This CDR3 is built from 12 residues. CDR1 and CDR2 from the germline V gene are SQVTM and ANQGSEA. This sample was included in a study of blood T cell repertoires in COVID-19. Study information: The samples span acute and convalescent COVID-19 from the United States, Italy and Spain. T cells, B-cell-depleted T cells, or PBMCs supplied cDNA or gDNA.

Authors' analysis steps: Amplification of reference gene primers was used by the study to estimate nucleated cell counts. The assay was immunoSEQ multiplex PCR, and TCRdb's table has in-frame clones only and misses some. Clone size and V and J calls were adopted from that table, with D and trimming inferred from the DNA. There are around 300,000 clones in the sample; about 86% occur only once, and approximately 2% lies in the top ten. The sequencing input was peripheral blood. The rearrangement links TRBV29-1 to TRBJ2-3; D may be TRBD2 (5 bases). The source is a woman in her 30s who had recovered from COVID-19. This chain's CDR3 is CSATSSRDTQYF. The CDR3 nucleotides are TGCAGCGCCACTTCTAGCAGAGATACGCAGTATTTT.